The present entry profiles one T cell receptor (beta chain) with its context. As yet, its antigen is unknown. CDR3 size: 12 residues. The ends were cut back, 6 bases at V and 8 bases at J, with 14 bases in the middle. Germline-derived CDR1 and CDR2 are MNHNY and SVGAGI (reference sequence). Sequencing of TCR beta, carried out with a high-throughput approach, was applied to CD8+ and CD4+ T cells from the blood. TEMRA cells were enriched by FACS, while CD8+ and CD4+ T cells were obtained through a negative isolation that was performed magnetically. These data are taken from a study of CD8 T cells in Susac syndrome. Study-wide points: The study recognized that its TCR sequencing and HLA analysis covered a relatively small number of individuals.

Random hexamers served to reverse transcribe roughly 0.5 to 1 ug RNA. Multiplex PCR with immunoSEQ amplified the TCR beta CDR3 across 54 Vbeta and 13 Jbeta. A single record per CDR3 protein comes from TCRdb applying MiXCR to the immunoSEQ multiplex PCR reads. This table holds approximately 200,000 distinct CDR3 sequences, 92% found once. The chain couples TRBV6-6 to TRBJ2-7, with a possible D match to TRBD2 (5 bases). This TCR derives from a human donor with multiple sclerosis. Sequenced material: CD8+ T cells from PBMCs. CDR3 protein: CASSSEGTKQYF. For the CDR3, the DNA is TGTGCCAGCAGCTCCGAGGGTACGAAGCAGTACTTC.